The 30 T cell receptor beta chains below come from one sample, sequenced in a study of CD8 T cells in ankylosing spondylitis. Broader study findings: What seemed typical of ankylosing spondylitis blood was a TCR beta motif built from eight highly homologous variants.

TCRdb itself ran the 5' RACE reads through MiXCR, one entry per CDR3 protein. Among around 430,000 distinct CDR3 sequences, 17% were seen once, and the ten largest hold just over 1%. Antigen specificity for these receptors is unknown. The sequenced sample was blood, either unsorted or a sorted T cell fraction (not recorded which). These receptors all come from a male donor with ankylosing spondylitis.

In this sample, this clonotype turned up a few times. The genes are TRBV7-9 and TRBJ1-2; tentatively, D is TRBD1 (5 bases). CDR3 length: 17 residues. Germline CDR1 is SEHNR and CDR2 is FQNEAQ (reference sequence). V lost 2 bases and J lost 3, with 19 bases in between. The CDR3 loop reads CASSLLSPVGTDYGYTF. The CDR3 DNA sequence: TGTGCCAGCAGCTTACTCTCCCCGGTCGGGACGGACTATGGCTACACCTTC.

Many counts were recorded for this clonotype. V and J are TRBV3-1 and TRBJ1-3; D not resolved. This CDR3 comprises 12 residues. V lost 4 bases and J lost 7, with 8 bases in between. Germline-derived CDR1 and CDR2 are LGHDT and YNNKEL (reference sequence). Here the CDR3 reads CASSRSENTIYF. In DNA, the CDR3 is TGTGCCAGCAGCCGTTCGGAGAACACCATATATTTT. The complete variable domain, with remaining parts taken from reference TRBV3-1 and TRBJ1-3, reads DTAVSQTPKYLVTQMGNDKSIKCEQNLGHDTMYWYKQDSKKFLKIMFSYNNKELIINETVPNRFSPKSPDKAHLNLHINSLELGDSAVYFCASSRSENTIYFGEGSWLTVV.

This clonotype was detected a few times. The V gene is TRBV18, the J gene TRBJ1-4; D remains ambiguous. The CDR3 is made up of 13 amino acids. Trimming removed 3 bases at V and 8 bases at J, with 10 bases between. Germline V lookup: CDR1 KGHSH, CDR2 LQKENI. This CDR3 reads CASSPLDGEKLFF. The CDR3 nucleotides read TGTGCCAGCTCACCTTTGGACGGCGAAAAACTGTTTTTT.

This CDR3 reads CSARGTSSNYGYTF. In DNA, the CDR3 is TGCAGTGCTAGAGGGACCTCAAGTAACTATGGCTACACCTTC. The chain combines TRBV20-1 with TRBJ1-2; D is uncertain. Germline V gene sequence: CDR1 DFQATT, CDR2 SNEGSKA (reference sequence). This CDR3 contains 14 residues. V was cut by 1 base and J by 1 base, with 10 bases left in between.

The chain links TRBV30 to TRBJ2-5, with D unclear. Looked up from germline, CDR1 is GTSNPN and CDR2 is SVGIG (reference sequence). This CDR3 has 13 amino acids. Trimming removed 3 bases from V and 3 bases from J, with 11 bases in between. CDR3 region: CAWRVGSKETQYF. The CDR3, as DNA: TGTGCCTGGAGAGTAGGTAGTAAAGAGACCCAGTACTTC.

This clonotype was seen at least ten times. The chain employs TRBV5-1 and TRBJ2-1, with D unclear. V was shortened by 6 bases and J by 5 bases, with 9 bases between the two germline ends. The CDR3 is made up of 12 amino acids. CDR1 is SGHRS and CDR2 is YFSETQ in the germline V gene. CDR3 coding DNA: TGCGCCAGCATGGCCAGCCACAATGAGCAGTTCTTC. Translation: CASMASHNEQFF.

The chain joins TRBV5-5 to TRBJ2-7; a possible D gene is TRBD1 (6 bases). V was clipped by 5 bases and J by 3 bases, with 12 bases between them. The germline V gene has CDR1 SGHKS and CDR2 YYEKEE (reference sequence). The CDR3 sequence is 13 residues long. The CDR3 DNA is TGTGCCAGCAGATCAACAGGGTTCTACGAGCAGTACTTC. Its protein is CASRSTGFYEQYF.

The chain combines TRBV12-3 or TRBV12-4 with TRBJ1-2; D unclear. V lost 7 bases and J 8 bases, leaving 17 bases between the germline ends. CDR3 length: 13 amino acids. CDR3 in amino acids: CASKWRGLGGYTF. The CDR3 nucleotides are TGTGCCAGCAAGTGGCGAGGGCTAGGGGGCTACACCTTC.

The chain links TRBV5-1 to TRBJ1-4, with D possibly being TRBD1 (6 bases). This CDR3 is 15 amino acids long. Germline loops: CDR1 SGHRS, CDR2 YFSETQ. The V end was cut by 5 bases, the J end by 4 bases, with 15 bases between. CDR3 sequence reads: CASRKTQGLNEKLFF. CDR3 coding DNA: TGCGCCAGCAGAAAGACCCAGGGGCTTAATGAAAAACTGTTTTTT.

Written as DNA, the CDR3 is TGTGCCATCAGTGACGGGGGGCAGAGTAAAAACATTCAGTACTTC. Its protein is CAISDGGQSKNIQYF. V is TRBV10-3 and J is TRBJ2-4, with D tentatively TRBD2 (7 bases). V was cut by 3 bases and J by 4 bases, with 13 bases left in between. The germline gives CDR1 ENHRY, CDR2 SYGVKD. The CDR3 sequence is 15 residues long.

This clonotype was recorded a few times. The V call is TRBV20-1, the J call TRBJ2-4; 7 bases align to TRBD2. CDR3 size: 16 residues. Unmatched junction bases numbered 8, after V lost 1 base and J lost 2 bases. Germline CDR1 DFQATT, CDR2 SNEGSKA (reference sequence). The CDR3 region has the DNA TGCAGTGCTAGAGTCGGGGGGTTCGAGACCAAAAACATTCAGTACTTC. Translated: CSARVGGFETKNIQYF.

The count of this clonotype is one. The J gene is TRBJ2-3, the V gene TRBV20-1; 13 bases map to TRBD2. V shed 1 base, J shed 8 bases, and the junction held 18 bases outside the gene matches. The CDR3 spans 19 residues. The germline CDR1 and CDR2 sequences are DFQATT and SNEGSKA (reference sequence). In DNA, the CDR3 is TGCAGTGCTAGAGTTGGGAGACTAGCGGGAGGACCGTTCGGGGGTACGCAGTATTTT. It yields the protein CSARVGRLAGGPFGGTQYF.

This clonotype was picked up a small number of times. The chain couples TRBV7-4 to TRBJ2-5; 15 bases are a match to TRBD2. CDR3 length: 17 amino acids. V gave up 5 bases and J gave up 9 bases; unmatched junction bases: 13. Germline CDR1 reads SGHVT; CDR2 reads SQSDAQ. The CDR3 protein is CASSPGLAGGPLLAQYF. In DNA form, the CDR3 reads TGTGCCAGCAGCCCAGGACTAGCGGGAGGGCCCTTGTTGGCCCAGTACTTC.

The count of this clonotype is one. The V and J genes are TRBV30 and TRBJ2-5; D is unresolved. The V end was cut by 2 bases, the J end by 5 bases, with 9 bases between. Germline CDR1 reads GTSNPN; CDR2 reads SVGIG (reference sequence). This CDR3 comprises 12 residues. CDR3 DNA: TGTGCCTGGAGTATCGGAATGGAGACCCAGTACTTC. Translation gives CAWSIGMETQYF.

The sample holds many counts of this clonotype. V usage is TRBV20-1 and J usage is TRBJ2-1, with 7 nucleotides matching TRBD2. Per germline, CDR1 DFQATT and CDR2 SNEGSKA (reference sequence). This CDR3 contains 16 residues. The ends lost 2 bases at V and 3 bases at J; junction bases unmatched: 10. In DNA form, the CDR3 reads TGCAGTGCTAGAACCCTCGGAGCGGGGATCTACAATGAGCAGTTCTTC. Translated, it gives CSARTLGAGIYNEQFF.

The CDR3 DNA sequence: TGCGCCAGCAGCCGGGACTCCACTTCCACAGATACGCAGTATTTT. Translating gives CASSRDSTSTDTQYF. The genes are TRBV5-1 and TRBJ2-3; D is perhaps TRBD2 (6 bases). V was clipped by 4 bases and J by 2 bases, with 14 bases between them. Germline V gene sequence: CDR1 SGHRS, CDR2 YFSETQ. This CDR3 has 15 residues. Filled out from reference TRBV5-1 and TRBJ2-3, the complete variable domain reads KAGVTQTPRYLIKTRGQQVTLSCSPISGHRSVSWYQQTPGQGLQFLFEYFSETQRNKGNFPGRFSGRQFSNSRSEMNVSTLELGDSALYLCASSRDSTSTDTQYFGPGTRLTVL.

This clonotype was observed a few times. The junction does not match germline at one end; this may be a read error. The CDR3 reads CSARAGGTGNQPQHF. As DNA, the CDR3 is TGCAGTGCTAGAGCAGGAGGGACAGGCAATCAACCCCAGCATTTT. The chain carries TRBV20-1 and TRBJ1-5; 8 positions agree with TRBD1. Germline V lookup: CDR1 DFQATT, CDR2 SNEGSKA (reference sequence). The CDR3 covers 15 residues.

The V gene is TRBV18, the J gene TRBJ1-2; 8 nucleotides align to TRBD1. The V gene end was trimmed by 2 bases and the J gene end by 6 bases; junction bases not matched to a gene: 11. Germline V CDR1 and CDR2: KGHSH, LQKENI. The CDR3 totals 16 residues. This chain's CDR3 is CASSPRTGQGEDGYTF. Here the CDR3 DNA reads TGTGCCAGCTCACCAAGGACCGGACAGGGAGAGGATGGCTACACCTTC.

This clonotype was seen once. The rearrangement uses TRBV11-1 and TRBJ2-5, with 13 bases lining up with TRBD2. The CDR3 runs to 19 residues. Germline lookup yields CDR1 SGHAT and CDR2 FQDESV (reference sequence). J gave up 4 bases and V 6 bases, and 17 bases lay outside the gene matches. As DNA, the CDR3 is TGTGCCAGCAGTTCTCTCGGGACTAGCGGGACAGGGCGGGGAGAGACCCAGTACTTC. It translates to CASSSLGTSGTGRGETQYF.

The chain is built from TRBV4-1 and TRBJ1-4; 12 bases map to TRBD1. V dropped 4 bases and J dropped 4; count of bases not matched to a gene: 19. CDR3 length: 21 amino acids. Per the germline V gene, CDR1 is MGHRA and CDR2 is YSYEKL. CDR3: CASSPLPERGQGAFLNEKLFF. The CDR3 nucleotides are TGCGCCAGCAGCCCCTTACCGGAGAGGGGACAGGGGGCGTTCCTTAATGAAAAACTGTTTTTT.

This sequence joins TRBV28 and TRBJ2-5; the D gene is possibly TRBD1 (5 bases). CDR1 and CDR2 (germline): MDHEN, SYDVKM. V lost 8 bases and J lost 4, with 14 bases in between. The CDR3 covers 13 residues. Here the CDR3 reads CASGAFPGETQYF. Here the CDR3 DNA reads TGTGCCAGCGGGGCTTTCCCGGGAGAGACCCAGTACTTC.

CDR3 loop: CSGRLQGGETQYF. CDR3 coding DNA: TGCAGTGGCAGACTACAGGGAGGGGAGACCCAGTACTTC. This chain uses TRBV20-1 with TRBJ2-5; D perhaps matches TRBD2 (7 bases). Per germline, CDR1 DFQATT and CDR2 SNEGSKA (reference sequence). There are 13 residues in the CDR3. Trimming pared 7 bases from V and 5 bases from J, leaving 17 bases between.

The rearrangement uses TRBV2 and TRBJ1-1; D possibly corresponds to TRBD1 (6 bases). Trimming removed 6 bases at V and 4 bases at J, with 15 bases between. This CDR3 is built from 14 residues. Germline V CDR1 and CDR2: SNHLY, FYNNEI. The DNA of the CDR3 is TGTGCCAGCAGCCAGGGGCGGGGGACCACTGAAGCTTTCTTT. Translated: CASSQGRGTTEAFF.

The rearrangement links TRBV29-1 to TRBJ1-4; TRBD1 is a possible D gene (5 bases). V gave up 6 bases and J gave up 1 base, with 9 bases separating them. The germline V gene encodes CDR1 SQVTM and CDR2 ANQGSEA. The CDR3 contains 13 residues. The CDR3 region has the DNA TGCAGCGTAACCCAGGGAACTAATGAAAAACTGTTTTTT. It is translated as CSVTQGTNEKLFF.

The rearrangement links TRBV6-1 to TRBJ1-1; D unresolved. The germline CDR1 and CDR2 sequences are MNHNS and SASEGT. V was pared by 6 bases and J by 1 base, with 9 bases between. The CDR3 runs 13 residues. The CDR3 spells CASRSDGNTEAFF. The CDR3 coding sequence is TGTGCCAGCAGATCGGACGGGAACACTGAAGCTTTCTTT.

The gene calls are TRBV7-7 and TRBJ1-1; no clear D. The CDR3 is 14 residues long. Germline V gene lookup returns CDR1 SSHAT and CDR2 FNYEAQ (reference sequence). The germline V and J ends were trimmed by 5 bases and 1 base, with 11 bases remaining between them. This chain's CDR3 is CASSPLYPNTEAFF. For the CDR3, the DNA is TGTGCCAGCAGCCCACTCTATCCGAACACTGAAGCTTTCTTT.

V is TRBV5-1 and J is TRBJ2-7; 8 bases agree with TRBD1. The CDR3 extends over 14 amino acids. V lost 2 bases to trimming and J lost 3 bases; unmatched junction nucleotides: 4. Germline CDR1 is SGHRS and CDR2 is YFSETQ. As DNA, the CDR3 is TGCGCCAGCAGCTTCGGACAGGGATACTACGAGCAGTACTTC. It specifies CASSFGQGYYEQYF.

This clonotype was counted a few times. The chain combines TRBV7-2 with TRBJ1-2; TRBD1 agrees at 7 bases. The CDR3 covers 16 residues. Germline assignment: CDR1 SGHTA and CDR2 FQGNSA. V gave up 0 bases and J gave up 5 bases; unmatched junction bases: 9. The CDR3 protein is CASSLAGGSKDYGYTF. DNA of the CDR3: TGTGCCAGCAGCTTAGCAGGGGGCTCTAAGGATTATGGCTACACCTTC. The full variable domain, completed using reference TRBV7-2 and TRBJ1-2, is GAGVSQSPSNKVTEKGKDVELRCDPISGHTALYWYRQSLGQGLEFLIYFQGNSAPDKSGLPSDRFSAERTGGSVSTLTIQRTQQEDSAVYLCASSLAGGSKDYGYTFGSGTRLTVV.

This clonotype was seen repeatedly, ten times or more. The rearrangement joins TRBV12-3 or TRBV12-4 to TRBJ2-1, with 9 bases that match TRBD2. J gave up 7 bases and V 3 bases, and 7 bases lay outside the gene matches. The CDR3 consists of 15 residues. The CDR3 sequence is CASSLGLAGSNEQFF. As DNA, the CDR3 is TGTGCCAGCAGTTTGGGGCTAGCGGGGTCAAATGAGCAGTTCTTC.

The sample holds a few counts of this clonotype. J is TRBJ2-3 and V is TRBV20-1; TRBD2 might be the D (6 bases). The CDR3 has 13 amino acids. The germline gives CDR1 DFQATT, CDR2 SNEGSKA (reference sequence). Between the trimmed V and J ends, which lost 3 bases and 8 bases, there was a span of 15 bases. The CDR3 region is CSASGSVGGTQYF. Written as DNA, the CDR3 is TGCAGTGCTAGTGGGTCTGTGGGAGGTACGCAGTATTTT.